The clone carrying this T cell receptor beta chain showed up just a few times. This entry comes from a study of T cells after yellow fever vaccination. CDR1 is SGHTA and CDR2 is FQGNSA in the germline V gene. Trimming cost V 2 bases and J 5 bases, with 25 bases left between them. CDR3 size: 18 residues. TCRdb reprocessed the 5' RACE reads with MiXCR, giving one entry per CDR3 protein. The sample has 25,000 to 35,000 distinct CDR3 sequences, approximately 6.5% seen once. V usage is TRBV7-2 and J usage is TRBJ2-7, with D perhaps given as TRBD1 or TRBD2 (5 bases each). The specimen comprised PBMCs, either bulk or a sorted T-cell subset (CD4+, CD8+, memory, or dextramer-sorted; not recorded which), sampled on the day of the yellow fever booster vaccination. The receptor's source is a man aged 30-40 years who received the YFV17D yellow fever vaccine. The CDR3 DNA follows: TGTGCCAGCAGCTTATCTCTTTTGAGGGGAAGCAAAAGGAACGAGCAGTACTTC. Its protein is CASSLSLLRGSKRNEQYF.